The sequence of this T cell receptor beta chain was determined in a study of early T cells in non-severe SARS-CoV-2 infection. Turning to the study itself: Sequencing was performed on bulk RNA from unsorted whole blood, leaving chains unpaired.

This clonotype qualifies as medium-sized. The length of the CDR3 is 15 residues. With V trimmed by 4 bases and J by 3 bases, 7 bases remained unmatched. Germline lookup yields CDR1 SGHDT and CDR2 YYEEEE. Researchers tagged individual cDNA molecules with unique molecular identifiers. TCRdb itself ran the 5' RACE reads through MiXCR, one entry per CDR3 protein. The table lists 15,000 to 20,000 distinct CDR3 sequences, approximately 6.1% of them singletons. Sequencing was performed on whole blood. This receptor was identified in an adult who was a healthcare worker with PCR-confirmed SARS-CoV-2 infection or an uninfected control (not recorded which). The J gene is TRBJ2-7, the V gene TRBV5-6, with 10 positions matching TRBD1. CDR3 loop: CASSGWTGGDYEQYF. CDR3 in DNA: TGTGCCAGCAGCGGATGGACAGGGGGGGACTACGAGCAGTACTTC.